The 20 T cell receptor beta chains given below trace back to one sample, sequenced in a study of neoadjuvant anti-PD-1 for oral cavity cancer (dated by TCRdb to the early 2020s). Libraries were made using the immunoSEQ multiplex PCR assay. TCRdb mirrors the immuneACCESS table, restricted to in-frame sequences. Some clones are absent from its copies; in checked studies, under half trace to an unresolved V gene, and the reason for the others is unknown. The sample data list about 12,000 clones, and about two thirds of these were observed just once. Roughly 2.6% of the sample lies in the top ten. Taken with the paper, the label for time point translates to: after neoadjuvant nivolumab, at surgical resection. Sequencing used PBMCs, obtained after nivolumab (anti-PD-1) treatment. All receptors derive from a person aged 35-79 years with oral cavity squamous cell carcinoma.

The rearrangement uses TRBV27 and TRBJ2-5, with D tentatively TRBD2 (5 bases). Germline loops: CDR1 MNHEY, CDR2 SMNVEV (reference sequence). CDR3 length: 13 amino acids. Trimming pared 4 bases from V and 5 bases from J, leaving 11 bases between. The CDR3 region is CASSSPERETQYF. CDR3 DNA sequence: TGTGCCAGCAGTTCCCCAGAGCGGGAGACCCAGTACTTC.

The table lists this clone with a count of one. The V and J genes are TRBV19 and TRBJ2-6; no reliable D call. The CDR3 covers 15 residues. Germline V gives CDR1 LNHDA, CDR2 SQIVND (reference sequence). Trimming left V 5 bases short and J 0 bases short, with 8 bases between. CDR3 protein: CASSPDNSGANVLTF. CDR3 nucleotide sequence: TGTGCCAGTAGTCCCGACAACTCTGGGGCCAACGTCCTGACTTTC.

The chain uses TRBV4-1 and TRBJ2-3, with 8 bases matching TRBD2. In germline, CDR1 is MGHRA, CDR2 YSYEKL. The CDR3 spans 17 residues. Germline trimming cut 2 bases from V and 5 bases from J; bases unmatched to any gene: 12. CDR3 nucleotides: TGCGCCAGCAGCCAAAATCCGGGACTAGGGTCCCTAGATACGCAGTATTTT. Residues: CASSQNPGLGSLDTQYF.

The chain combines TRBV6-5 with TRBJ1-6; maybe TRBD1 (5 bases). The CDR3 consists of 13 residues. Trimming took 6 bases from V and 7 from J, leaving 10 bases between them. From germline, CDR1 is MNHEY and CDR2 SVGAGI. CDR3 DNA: TGTGCCAGCAGCCTAGGACACAATTCACCCCTCCACTTT. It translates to CASSLGHNSPLHF.

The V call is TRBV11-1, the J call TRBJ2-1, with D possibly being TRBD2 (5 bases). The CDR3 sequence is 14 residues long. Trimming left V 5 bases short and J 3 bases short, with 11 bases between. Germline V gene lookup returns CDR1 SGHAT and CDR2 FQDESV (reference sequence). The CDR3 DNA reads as TGTGCCAGCAGCGCCGGACTGAGCTACAATGAGCAGTTCTTC. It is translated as CASSAGLSYNEQFF.

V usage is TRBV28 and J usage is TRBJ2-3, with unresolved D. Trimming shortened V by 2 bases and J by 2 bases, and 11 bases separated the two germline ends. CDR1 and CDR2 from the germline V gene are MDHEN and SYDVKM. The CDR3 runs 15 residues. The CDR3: CASSLASRATDTQYF. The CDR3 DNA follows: TGTGCCAGCAGTTTAGCTAGTAGGGCCACAGATACGCAGTATTTT.

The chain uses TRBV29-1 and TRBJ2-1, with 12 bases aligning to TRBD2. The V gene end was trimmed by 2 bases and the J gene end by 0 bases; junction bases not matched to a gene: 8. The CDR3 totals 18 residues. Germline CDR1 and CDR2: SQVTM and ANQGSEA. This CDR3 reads CSVEMSSGRGFSYNEQFF. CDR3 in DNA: TGCAGCGTTGAAATGTCTAGCGGGAGGGGTTTCTCCTACAATGAGCAGTTCTTC.

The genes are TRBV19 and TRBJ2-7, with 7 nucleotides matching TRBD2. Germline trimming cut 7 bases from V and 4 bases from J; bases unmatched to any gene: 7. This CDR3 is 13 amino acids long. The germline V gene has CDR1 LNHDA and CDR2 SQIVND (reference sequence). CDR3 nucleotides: TGTGCCAGTAAGGGGCTAGCGGAGTACGAGCAGTACTTC. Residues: CASKGLAEYEQYF.

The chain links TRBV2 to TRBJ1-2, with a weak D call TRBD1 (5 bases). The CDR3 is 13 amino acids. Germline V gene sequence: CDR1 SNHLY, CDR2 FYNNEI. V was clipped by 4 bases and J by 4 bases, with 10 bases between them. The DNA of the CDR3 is TGTGCCAGCAGTGCCCCGACAGCCTATGGCTACACCTTC. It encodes CASSAPTAYGYTF.

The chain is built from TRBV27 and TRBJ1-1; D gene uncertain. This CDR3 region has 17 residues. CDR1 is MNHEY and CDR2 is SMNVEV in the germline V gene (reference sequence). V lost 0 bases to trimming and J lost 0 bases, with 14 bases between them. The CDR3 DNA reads TGTGCCAGCAGTTTATCTTATATTACACCGATGAACACTGAAGCTTTCTTT. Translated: CASSLSYITPMNTEAFF.

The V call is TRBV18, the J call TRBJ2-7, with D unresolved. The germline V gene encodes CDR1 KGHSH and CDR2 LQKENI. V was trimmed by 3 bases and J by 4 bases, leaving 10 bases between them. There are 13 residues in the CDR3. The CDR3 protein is CASSPTPAYEQYF. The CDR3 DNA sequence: TGTGCCAGCTCACCTACCCCCGCGTACGAGCAGTACTTC. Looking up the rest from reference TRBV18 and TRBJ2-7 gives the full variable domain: NAGVMQNPRHLVRRRGQEARLRCSPMKGHSHVYWYRQLPEEGLKFMVYLQKENIIDESGMPKERFSAEFPKEGPSILRIQQVVRGDSAAYFCASSPTPAYEQYFGPGTRLTVT.

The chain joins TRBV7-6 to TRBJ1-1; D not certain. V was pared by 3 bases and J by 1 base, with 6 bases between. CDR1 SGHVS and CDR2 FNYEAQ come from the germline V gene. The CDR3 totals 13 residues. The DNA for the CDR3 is TGTGCCAGCAGCTTCGACACGAACACTGAAGCTTTCTTT. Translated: CASSFDTNTEAFF. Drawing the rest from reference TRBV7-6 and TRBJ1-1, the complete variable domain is GAGVSQSPRYKVTKRGQDVALRCDPISGHVSLYWYRQALGQGPEFLTYFNYEAQQDKSGLPNDRFSAERPEGSISTLTIQRTEQRDSAMYRCASSFDTNTEAFFGQGTRLTVV.

This CDR3 is CASRDGAGEQFF. CDR3 in DNA: TGTGCCAGCAGGGACGGAGCTGGGGAGCAGTTCTTC. The J gene is TRBJ2-1, the V gene TRBV6-1; no clear D. Germline lookup yields CDR1 MNHNS and CDR2 SASEGT. The CDR3 has 12 amino acids. Trimming removed 6 bases at V and 10 bases at J, with 13 bases between.

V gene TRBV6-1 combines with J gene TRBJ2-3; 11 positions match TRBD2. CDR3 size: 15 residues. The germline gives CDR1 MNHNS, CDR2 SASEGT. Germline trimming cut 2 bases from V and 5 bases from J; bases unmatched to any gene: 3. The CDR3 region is CASSELTSGRDTQYF. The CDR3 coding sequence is TGTGCCAGCAGTGAACTTACTAGCGGGAGAGATACGCAGTATTTT.

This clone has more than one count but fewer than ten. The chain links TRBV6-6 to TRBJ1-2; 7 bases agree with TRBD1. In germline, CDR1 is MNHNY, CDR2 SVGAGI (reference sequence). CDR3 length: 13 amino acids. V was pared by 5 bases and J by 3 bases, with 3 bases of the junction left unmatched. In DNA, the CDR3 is TGTGCCAGCAGTCGGGACAGCTACTATGGCTACACCTTC. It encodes CASSRDSYYGYTF.

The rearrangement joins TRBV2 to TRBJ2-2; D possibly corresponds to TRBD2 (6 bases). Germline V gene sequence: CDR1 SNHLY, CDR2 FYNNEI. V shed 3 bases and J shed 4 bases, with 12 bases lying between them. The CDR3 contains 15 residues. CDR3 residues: CASSEFFSGTGELFF. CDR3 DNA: TGTGCCAGCAGTGAGTTTTTTAGCGGCACCGGGGAGCTGTTTTTT.

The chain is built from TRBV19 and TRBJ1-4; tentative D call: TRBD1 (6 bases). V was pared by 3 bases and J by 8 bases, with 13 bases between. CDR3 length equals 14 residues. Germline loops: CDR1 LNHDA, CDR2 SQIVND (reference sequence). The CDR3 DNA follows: TGTGCCAGTAGTATGTTTACAGGGACCGAAAAACTGTTTTTT. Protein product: CASSMFTGTEKLFF.

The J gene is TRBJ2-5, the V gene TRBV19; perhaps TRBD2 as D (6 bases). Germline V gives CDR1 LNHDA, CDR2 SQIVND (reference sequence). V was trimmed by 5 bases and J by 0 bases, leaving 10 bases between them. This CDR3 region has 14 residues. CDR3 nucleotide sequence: TGTGCCAGTAGTTATTCGGGGGACCAAGAGACCCAGTACTTC. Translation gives CASSYSGDQETQYF.

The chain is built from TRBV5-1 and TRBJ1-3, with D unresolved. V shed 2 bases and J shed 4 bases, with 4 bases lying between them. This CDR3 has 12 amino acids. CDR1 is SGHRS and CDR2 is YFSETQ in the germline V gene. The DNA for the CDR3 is TGCGCCAGCAGCTTACAGGGAAACACCATATATTTT. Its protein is CASSLQGNTIYF.

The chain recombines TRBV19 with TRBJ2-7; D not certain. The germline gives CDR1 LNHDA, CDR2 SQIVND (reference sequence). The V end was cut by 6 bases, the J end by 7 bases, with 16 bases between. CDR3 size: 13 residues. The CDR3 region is CASSGSALREQYF. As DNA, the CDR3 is TGTGCCAGTAGCGGGTCGGCCTTACGGGAGCAGTACTTC.